Listed below are T cell receptor beta chains from one sample, sequenced in a study of Ad26.COV2.S vaccination and SARS-CoV-2 variants. TCRdb's copy holds only in-frame clones and misses some; the assay was immunoSEQ multiplex PCR. The sample lists around 300,000 clones, more than 85% occurring once. Material: peripheral blood, obtained in a trial of Ad26.COV2.S vaccine versus placebo. The receptors here all came from a person aged 18-65 years who received the Ad26.COV2.S COVID-19 vaccine or a placebo. The CDR3 runs from the conserved cysteine through the conserved F or W. D genes are given only for firm matches. Size values are once, few and many counts, or a class for expanded clones, and some rows have none.

cdr3_nt,cdr3_aa,d_call,clone_size,v_call,j_call
TGCGCCAGCAGCCTCGAACAATATAGCAATCAGCCCCAGCATTTT,CASSLEQYSNQPQHF,.,.,TRBV4-1,TRBJ1-5
TGTGCCAGTAGTATCACCGGGACAATGTCCTACGAGCAGTACTTC,CASSITGTMSYEQYF,.,.,TRBV19,TRBJ2-7
TGTGCCAGCTCACCTCTCGGCTGGGACAACCGCTACAATGAGCAGTTCTTC,CASSPLGWDNRYNEQFF,.,.,TRBV18,TRBJ2-1
TGCGCCAGCAGCCAAGAAGAGTACAGGATTAATGAAAAACTGTTTTTT,CASSQEEYRINEKLFF,.,.,TRBV4-1,TRBJ1-4
TGTGCCAGCAGCTTAGGCGGGGCAGGGGACTACGAGCAGTACTTC,CASSLGGAGDYEQYF,.,.,TRBV7-2,TRBJ2-7
TGTGCCAGCAGCTTTGGTGTCGGCACAGATACGCAGTATTTT,CASSFGVGTDTQYF,.,.,TRBV13,TRBJ2-3
TGTGCCAGCAGTGACAGAGCCTATGGCTACACCTTC,CASSDRAYGYTF,.,few,TRBV6-1,TRBJ1-2
TGTGCCAGCAGTTTAATCGCAGGGGGCTTGAACACTGAAGCTTTCTTT,CASSLIAGGLNTEAFF,TRBD1,.,TRBV28,TRBJ1-1
TGTGCCAGCAGACCTTCCTTAGGGGGGGAAGCCGGGGAGCTGTTTTTT,CASRPSLGGEAGELFF,.,.,TRBV28,TRBJ2-2
TGTGCCAGCAGCTTGGGGCAGGGGGTAATTCCTAGCACAGATACGCAGTATTTT,CASSLGQGVIPSTDTQYF,TRBD1,.,TRBV5-4,TRBJ2-3
TGTGCCAGCAAAGACCTCTACGAGCAGTACTTC,CASKDLYEQYF,.,many,TRBV28,TRBJ2-7
TGTGCCAGCAGAAAAGCACCCGACCACACTGAAGCTTTCTTT,CASRKAPDHTEAFF,.,.,TRBV9,TRBJ1-1
TGTGCCAGCCTGGCCCATACTAATGAAAAACTGTTTTTT,CASLAHTNEKLFF,.,few,TRBV19,TRBJ1-4
TGCAGCGTTGCGCAGGGGGTAACCGGGGAGCTGTTTTTT,CSVAQGVTGELFF,TRBD1,.,TRBV29-1,TRBJ2-2
TGTGCCAGCAGTTTACCCCAACAGGGAGGTCGTTACGAGCAGTACTTC,CASSLPQQGGRYEQYF,.,once,TRBV28,TRBJ2-7
TGTGCCACCAGCAGAGAGGCGGCGGTGCCCACAGATACGCAGTATTTT,CATSREAAVPTDTQYF,.,.,TRBV15,TRBJ2-3
TGCAGCGTTGAGCGGACAGGGGTAGGCTACACCTTC,CSVERTGVGYTF,TRBD1,.,TRBV29-1,TRBJ1-2
TGTGCCAGCAGCAGCGATTGGGGAATAGACACAGATACGCAGTATTTT,CASSSDWGIDTDTQYF,.,.,TRBV11-2,TRBJ2-3
TGTGCCAGCAGATTAGGGAGCTCTGGAAACACCATATATTTT,CASRLGSSGNTIYF,.,.,TRBV28,TRBJ1-3
TGTGCCAGTAGTCCCGGGACGATGAATTACGAGCAGTACTTC,CASSPGTMNYEQYF,.,.,TRBV19,TRBJ2-7
TGCGCCAGCAGCCATATAACAGGGATCGACTATGGCTACACCTTC,CASSHITGIDYGYTF,.,.,TRBV4-3,TRBJ1-2
TGTGCCAGCAGCCAACTACGGGACACCCACTCTGGAAACACCATATATTTT,CASSQLRDTHSGNTIYF,.,.,TRBV3-1/TRBV3-2,TRBJ1-3
TGTGCCAGCAGCTTACAGGGGGCTTCACCCCTCCACTTT,CASSLQGASPLHF,TRBD1,.,TRBV7-8,TRBJ1-6